These 26 T cell receptor beta chains were all obtained from the same sample, sequenced in a study of T cells after posttransplantation cyclophosphamide. Using immunoSEQ multiplex PCR, the repertoire was profiled, and TCRdb retains in-frame clones only, with some absent. This repertoire holds 30,000 to 35,000 clones, and none appear only once. The sequencing sample was made of PBMCs. The receptors shown here come from a woman between 50 and 59 years old in good health and a related stem cell transplant donor.

This rearrangement joins TRBV9 to TRBJ2-1; a possible D gene is TRBD2 (5 bases). CDR1 and CDR2 (germline): SGDLS, YYNGEE. The CDR3 extends over 16 amino acids. The V end lost 4 bases, the J end lost 1 base, and 15 bases lay between the germline ends. The CDR3 loop is CASSRGSAVSYNEQFF. The CDR3 nucleotides are TGTGCCAGCAGCCGAGGTAGCGCAGTGTCCTACAATGAGCAGTTCTTC.

This clone came up many times. The rearrangement uses TRBV2 and TRBJ1-5; D remains ambiguous. Looked up from germline, CDR1 is SNHLY and CDR2 is FYNNEI. The CDR3 runs 14 residues. Trimming pared 3 bases from V and 2 bases from J, leaving 8 bases between. The chain's CDR3 is CASSDVTGNQPQHF. The CDR3 DNA follows: TGTGCCAGCAGTGACGTTACAGGCAATCAGCCCCAGCATTTT.

This clone has at least ten counts. The gene calls are TRBV7-9 and TRBJ1-2; tentatively, D is TRBD1 (5 bases). Trimming pared 6 bases from V and 0 bases from J, leaving 8 bases between. The germline gives CDR1 SEHNR, CDR2 FQNEAQ (reference sequence). The CDR3 runs 13 residues. The CDR3 bases are TGTGCCAGCAGTACAGGAGCTAACTATGGCTACACCTTC. This sequence encodes CASSTGANYGYTF.

The rearrangement links TRBV5-1 to TRBJ1-5; D might be TRBD1 (6 bases). This CDR3 is built from 13 residues. Trimming took 0 bases from V and 11 from J, leaving 12 bases between them. Germline CDR1 and CDR2: SGHRS and YFSETQ. CDR3 region: CASSLDQGKSQHF. DNA of the CDR3: TGCGCCAGCAGCTTGGATCAGGGGAAGTCCCAGCATTTT.

The chain is built from TRBV7-2 and TRBJ2-7; D is unresolved. The CDR3 spans 13 residues. Germline V lookup: CDR1 SGHTA, CDR2 FQGNSA. V lost 1 base and J lost 4, with 8 bases in between. CDR3 DNA: TGTGCCAGCAGCTTAGAGGCAGAGTACGAGCAGTACTTC. Encoded protein: CASSLEAEYEQYF.

V and J are TRBV12-3 or TRBV12-4 and TRBJ2-3; 9 bases align to TRBD2. This CDR3 spans 16 amino acids. V lost 1 base, J lost 4 bases, and 6 bases stayed unmatched. The CDR3 bases are TGTGCCAGCAGTTTAGGGGGCGGGGGGGGTCCAGATACGCAGTATTTT. It yields the protein CASSLGGGGGPDTQYF.

This clone was detected ten times or more. The CDR3: CASSQRSGPSSYEQYF. Written as DNA, the CDR3 is TGCGCCAGCAGCCAGCGTAGCGGCCCGAGCTCCTACGAGCAGTACTTC. V is TRBV4-1 and J is TRBJ2-7; a weak D match, TRBD2 (6 bases). The CDR3 is 16 amino acids. CDR1 MGHRA and CDR2 YSYEKL come from the germline V gene. The V and J ends lost 3 bases and 0 bases respectively, with 15 bases between them.

This clone came up many times. The chain combines TRBV5-1 with TRBJ1-3, with D tentatively TRBD1 (6 bases). The CDR3 is 15 residues long. Germline V gene data show CDR1 as SGHRS and CDR2 as YFSETQ. The V end lost 4 bases, the J end lost 4 bases, and 15 bases lay between the germline ends. This CDR3 is CASSGTGSSGNTIYF. The CDR3 bases are TGCGCCAGCAGCGGTACAGGGTCCTCAGGAAACACCATATATTTT.

This clone was detected a few times. The V gene is TRBV29-1, the J gene TRBJ2-3; 9 bases agree with TRBD2. J lost 6 bases, V lost 4 bases, and 5 bases had no gene match. The CDR3 is 13 residues long. Germline V CDR1 and CDR2: SQVTM, ANQGSEA. The CDR3, as DNA: TGCAGCGTTGTGGCGGGAGGGCCGGATACGCAGTATTTT. Translated, it gives CSVVAGGPDTQYF.

This clone was observed at least ten times. The rearrangement links TRBV19 to TRBJ1-3; D is ambiguous. V was trimmed by 7 bases and J by 6 bases, leaving 7 bases between them. This CDR3 region has 11 residues. From germline, CDR1 is LNHDA and CDR2 SQIVND (reference sequence). The CDR3 DNA reads TGTGCCAGTATGCGTCCAAACACCATATATTTT. Amino acids: CASMRPNTIYF.

This clone was recorded many times. V is TRBV7-7 and J is TRBJ2-7, with 13 bases aligning to TRBD2. The CDR3 has 18 amino acids. After removal of 3 bases from V and 5 bases from J, the junction contained 13 bases not matched to a gene. The germline V gene has CDR1 SSHAT and CDR2 FNYEAQ (reference sequence). Written as DNA, the CDR3 is TGTGCCAGCAGCTTGCACCCCCCACTAGCGGGAGGGTTCAACGAGCAGTACTTC. Amino acid sequence: CASSLHPPLAGGFNEQYF. Looking up the rest from reference TRBV7-7 and TRBJ2-7 gives the full variable domain: GAGVSQSPRYKVTKRGQDVTLRCDPISSHATLYWYQQALGQGPEFLTYFNYEAQPDKSGLPSDRFSAERPEGSISTLTIQRTEQRDSAMYRCASSLHPPLAGGFNEQYFGPGTRLTVT.

This sequence joins TRBV11-2 and TRBJ1-5; D might be TRBD1 (5 bases). The CDR3 extends over 15 amino acids. CDR1 and CDR2 (germline): SGHAT, FQNNGV. V lost 2 bases to trimming and J lost 0 bases, with 8 bases between them. The DNA for the CDR3 is TGTGCCAGCAGCTTAAACGGGGGTAGCAATCAGCCCCAGCATTTT. It encodes CASSLNGGSNQPQHF.

This clone was picked up a small number of times. The chain uses TRBV4-2 and TRBJ2-4; perhaps TRBD2 as D (7 bases). The V end lost 4 bases, the J end lost 3 bases, and 13 bases lay between the germline ends. From germline, CDR1 is LGHNA and CDR2 YNFKEQ. CDR3 length: 15 amino acids. CDR3 sequence: CASSREGGDKNIQYF. Here the CDR3 DNA reads TGTGCCAGCAGCCGCGAGGGGGGGGACAAAAACATTCAGTACTTC.

This clone was counted at least ten times. This chain links TRBV2 with TRBJ2-3, with 9 bases fitting TRBD1. V lost 5 bases, J lost 1 base, and 4 bases stayed unmatched. Germline CDR1 is SNHLY and CDR2 is FYNNEI. This CDR3 is built from 15 residues. CDR3 amino acids: CASSPRTGGTDTQYF. In DNA, the CDR3 is TGTGCCAGCAGTCCCCGGACAGGGGGCACAGATACGCAGTATTTT.

This clone occurred many times. The chain employs TRBV12-3 or TRBV12-4 and TRBJ2-7, with D perhaps matching TRBD2 (7 bases). Deletions cut 6 bases from V and 4 bases from J, with 16 bases between. The CDR3 length is 14 residues. CDR3 sequence (DNA): TGTGCCAGCAGCCAGACGGGGGGCGTATACGAGCAGTACTTC. It codes for CASSQTGGVYEQYF.

This clone was seen ten or more times. This specimen includes other DNA sequences encoding the same CDR3. J is TRBJ1-1 and V is TRBV6-5, with D uncertain. Germline CDR1 and CDR2: MNHEY and SVGAGI. The V and J ends lost 6 bases and 1 base respectively, with 6 bases between them. This CDR3 has 12 residues. The CDR3 bases are TGTGCCAGCAGCCGGGGGAACACTGAAGCTTTCTTT. Its protein product is CASSRGNTEAFF.

This clone appeared many times. The chain recombines TRBV27 with TRBJ1-2; D unresolved. CDR3 length equals 12 residues. Trimming took 8 bases from V and 1 from J, leaving 8 bases between them. Germline V gene sequence: CDR1 MNHEY, CDR2 SMNVEV (reference sequence). The CDR3 region is CASESFNYGYTF. CDR3 sequence (DNA): TGTGCCAGCGAGAGCTTTAACTATGGCTACACCTTC.

This clone was recorded at least ten times. V is TRBV5-8 and J is TRBJ1-1; TRBD1 is a possible D gene (6 bases). Germline values: CDR1 SGHTS, CDR2 YDEGEE. The CDR3 covers 17 residues. Trimming left V 1 base short and J 1 base short, with 17 bases between. Here the CDR3 reads CASSLTFSNRENTEAFF. CDR3 DNA: TGTGCCAGCAGCTTGACATTCTCAAACAGGGAGAACACTGAAGCTTTCTTT.

This clone was observed many times. The chain recombines TRBV5-1 with TRBJ1-1, with D perhaps matching TRBD1 (6 bases). Per the germline V gene, CDR1 is SGHRS and CDR2 is YFSETQ. The CDR3 is 15 residues long. V was shortened by 4 bases and J by 3 bases, with 16 bases between the two germline ends. The chain's CDR3 is CASSNERGGDTEAFF. CDR3 DNA sequence: TGCGCCAGCAGCAACGAACGAGGGGGGGACACTGAAGCTTTCTTT.

This clone showed up many times. The chain uses TRBV19 and TRBJ2-7; 8 bases agree with TRBD2. The CDR3 is made up of 15 amino acids. Trimming removed 5 bases from V and 1 base from J; junction bases left unmatched: 7. The V gene's germline CDR1 is LNHDA and CDR2 SQIVND (reference sequence). In DNA form, the CDR3 reads TGTGCCAGTAGTGTTTCGGGAGGGGATTCCTACGAGCAGTACTTC. Encoded protein: CASSVSGGDSYEQYF.

This clone was observed many times. The gene calls are TRBV11-3 and TRBJ1-2; perhaps TRBD1 as D (5 bases). In germline, CDR1 is SGHNT, CDR2 YENEEA. CDR3 length: 12 residues. V gave up 3 bases and J gave up 8 bases, with 10 bases separating them. The DNA of the CDR3 is TGTGCCAGCAGCTTCGTGGGGGGGGGCTACACCTTC. Its protein product is CASSFVGGGYTF.

Many counts were recorded for this clone. The chain employs TRBV5-6 and TRBJ2-3, with D hard to call. This CDR3 has 12 residues. Germline CDR1 reads SGHDT; CDR2 reads YYEEEE. V lost 2 bases and J lost 1, with 2 bases in between. CDR3 coding DNA: TGTGCCAGCAGCTTCGGCACAGATACGCAGTATTTT. Translating gives CASSFGTDTQYF.

The table lists this clone with many counts. This chain joins TRBV18 and TRBJ1-5; maybe TRBD1 (5 bases). The V gene lost 1 base and the J gene lost 7 bases, with 23 bases spanning the gap. The germline V gene has CDR1 KGHSH and CDR2 LQKENI. The length of the CDR3 is 18 residues. CDR3 protein: CASSPLQNPRGVLQPQHF. The CDR3, as DNA: TGTGCCAGCTCACCACTCCAAAACCCTCGGGGGGTATTACAGCCCCAGCATTTT.

In this sample, this clone turned up many times. At one boundary the junction diverges from the germline segment, which might be a read error. The chain uses TRBV6-2 or TRBV6-3 and TRBJ2-7, with 8 bases lining up with TRBD1. This CDR3 contains 12 residues. Germline values: CDR1 MNHEY, CDR2 SVGEGT. The CDR3 DNA sequence: TGTGCCAGCAGCCAGGGGGCGCGAGGAACGGCCTTC. Translating it yields CASSQGARGTAF.

This clone has ten or more counts. V gene TRBV6-1 combines with J gene TRBJ2-7, with 8 bases aligning to TRBD1. The CDR3 is made up of 13 amino acids. Trimming took 6 bases from V and 1 from J; bases not matched to a gene: 2. The germline gives CDR1 MNHNS, CDR2 SASEGT. For the CDR3, the DNA is TGTGCCAGCAGGAGACAGGGGTCCTACGAGCAGTACTTC. It encodes CASRRQGSYEQYF.

This clone was observed many times. J is TRBJ1-4 and V is TRBV18; D is uncertain. Germline CDR1 and CDR2: KGHSH and LQKENI. V was clipped by 5 bases and J by 4 bases, with 8 bases between them. CDR3 size: 13 residues. The CDR3 DNA reads as TGTGCCAGCTCATCGGTGTTTAATGAAAAACTGTTTTTT. It yields the protein CASSSVFNEKLFF.